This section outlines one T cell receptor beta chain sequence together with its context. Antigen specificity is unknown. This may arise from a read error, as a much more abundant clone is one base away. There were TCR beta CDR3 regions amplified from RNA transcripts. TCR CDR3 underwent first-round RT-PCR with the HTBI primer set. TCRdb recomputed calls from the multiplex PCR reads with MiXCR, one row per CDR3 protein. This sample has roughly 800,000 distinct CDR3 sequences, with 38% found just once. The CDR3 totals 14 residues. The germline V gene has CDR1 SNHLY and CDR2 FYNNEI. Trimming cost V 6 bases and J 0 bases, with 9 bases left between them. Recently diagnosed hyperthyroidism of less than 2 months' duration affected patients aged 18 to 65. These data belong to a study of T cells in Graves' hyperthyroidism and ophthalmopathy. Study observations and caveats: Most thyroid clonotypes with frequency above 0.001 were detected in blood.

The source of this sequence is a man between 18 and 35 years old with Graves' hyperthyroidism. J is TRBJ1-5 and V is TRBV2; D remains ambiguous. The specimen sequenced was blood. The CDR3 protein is CASSSHSSNQPQHF. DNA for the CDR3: TGTGCCAGCAGCAGTCACAGTAGCAATCAGCCCCAGCATTTT.